These 28 T cell receptor beta chains were sequenced from one sample in a study of blood T cell repertoires in COVID-19. Clones were sequenced by immunoSEQ multiplex PCR, and TCRdb holds only the in-frame ones, with some missing. The sample shows 330,000 or so clones, roughly nine tenths of them seen only once. Specimen: PBMCs or T cells enriched from blood (not recorded which). These receptors were taken from a woman aged 25-40 years who had recovered from COVID-19.

The chain couples TRBV7-9 to TRBJ1-5, with TRBD1 matching over 8 bases. V shed 5 bases and J 7 bases; nucleotides not matched to a gene: 7. The CDR3 has 14 residues. Per germline, CDR1 SEHNR and CDR2 FQNEAQ (reference sequence). CDR3 DNA: TGTGCCAGCAGCCCAGGACAGGGAAAACAGCCCCAGCATTTT. It yields the protein CASSPGQGKQPQHF.

The genes are TRBV7-9 and TRBJ1-2, with TRBD1 as a possible D gene (6 bases). CDR1 and CDR2 from the germline V gene are SEHNR and FQNEAQ (reference sequence). The CDR3 sequence is 12 residues long. V dropped 5 bases and J dropped 7 bases, with 11 bases sitting between them. CDR3 in DNA: TGTGCCAGCAGCATATTACAGGGTGGCTACACCTTC. Translation: CASSILQGGYTF.

With respect to this clone: The junction shows a germline mismatch at one end, possibly a read error. The chain uses TRBV24-1 and TRBJ2-7; no clear D. This CDR3 is built from 13 residues. The V gene's germline CDR1 is KGHDR and CDR2 SFDVKD. The CDR3 DNA follows: TGTGCCACCAGTGATTTTTTCTCCCACGAGCAGTACTTC. This translates into CATSDFFSHEQYF.

The chain joins TRBV5-1 to TRBJ1-5; D is unclear. This CDR3 region has 15 residues. Germline CDR1 is SGHRS and CDR2 is YFSETQ. Between the trimmed V and J ends, which lost 0 bases and 3 bases, there was a span of 10 bases. CDR3 bases: TGCGCCAGCAGCTTGGACGCGCATCACAATCAGCCCCAGCATTTT. Translating it yields CASSLDAHHNQPQHF.

CDR3 nucleotide sequence: TGTGCCAGCTCACCCTCCGGGACAGGGTCCGCAGATACGCAGTATTTT. Its translation: CASSPSGTGSADTQYF. V gene TRBV18 combines with J gene TRBJ2-3; 9 bases are shared with TRBD1. The CDR3 runs 16 residues. Trimming took 3 bases from V and 4 from J; bases not matched to a gene: 8. Germline V lookup: CDR1 KGHSH, CDR2 LQKENI.

This clone was seen once. V gene TRBV6-5 combines with J gene TRBJ2-1; unclear D gene. CDR3 length: 16 amino acids. Trimming removed 2 bases at V and 1 base at J, with 12 bases between. Looked up from germline, CDR1 is MNHEY and CDR2 is SVGAGI. CDR3 sequence reads: CASSYLGARSYNEQFF. The DNA for the CDR3 is TGTGCCAGCAGTTACCTGGGCGCCAGATCCTACAATGAGCAGTTCTTC.

The CDR3 region has the DNA TGTGCCAGCAGTTTATACCACAGCGGGACCGACTCCTACGAGCAGTACTTC. It codes for CASSLYHSGTDSYEQYF. The genes are TRBV27 and TRBJ2-7; 7 nucleotides align to TRBD2. The J segment lost 0 bases and the V segment lost 1 base, leaving 9 bases of the junction unmatched. Germline assignment: CDR1 MNHEY and CDR2 SMNVEV (reference sequence). This CDR3 contains 17 residues.

The J gene is TRBJ1-1, the V gene TRBV28; 10 positions match TRBD1. With 5 bases clipped from V and 7 bases from J, the junction kept 10 bases outside the gene matches. CDR3 size: 15 residues. Germline assignment: CDR1 MDHEN and CDR2 SYDVKM. CDR3 amino acids: CASSPHGTGAGEAFF. CDR3 coding DNA: TGTGCCAGCAGTCCCCACGGGACAGGGGCAGGTGAAGCTTTCTTT.

V usage is TRBV12-5 and J usage is TRBJ2-5, with TRBD2 identical over 8 bases. This CDR3 contains 12 residues. Losses at the gene ends were 9 bases for V and 7 bases for J; bases not matched to a gene: 7. The germline gives CDR1 LGHNT, CDR2 FRNRAP. The CDR3, as DNA: TGTGCTAGCGCCGGGGGGGAATGGACCCAGTACTTC. This encodes CASAGGEWTQYF.

The chain is built from TRBV5-4 and TRBJ2-2, with D maybe TRBD1 (6 bases). The CDR3 spans 17 residues. The ends were cut back, 2 bases at V and 6 bases at J, with 20 bases in the middle. Germline-derived CDR1 and CDR2 are SGHNT and YYREEE (reference sequence). The CDR3 reads CASSFWGLSKVPGELFF. The CDR3 coding sequence is TGTGCCAGCAGCTTTTGGGGGCTCTCCAAAGTGCCCGGGGAGCTGTTTTTT.

The chain combines TRBV9 with TRBJ2-7; TRBD1 matches 8 bases. Trimming cost V 0 bases and J 0 bases; bases outside gene matches: 2. This CDR3 is 15 amino acids long. Germline V gene sequence: CDR1 SGDLS, CDR2 YYNGEE. The CDR3 sequence: CASSVEGQGSYEQYF. In nucleotides, the CDR3 is TGTGCCAGCAGCGTAGAAGGACAGGGCTCCTACGAGCAGTACTTC.

The chain carries TRBV12-5 and TRBJ2-3; possibly TRBD2 for D (5 bases). This CDR3 is 11 amino acids long. Looked up from germline, CDR1 is LGHNT and CDR2 is FRNRAP. This chain's CDR3 is CASRGTDTQYF. In DNA form, the CDR3 reads TGTGCCTCGCGGGGCACAGATACGCAGTATTTT. Looking up the rest from reference TRBV12-5 and TRBJ2-3 gives the full variable domain: DARVTQTPRHKVTEMGQEVTMRCQPILGHNTVFWYRQTMMQGLELLAYFRNRAPLDDSGMPKDRFSAEMPDATLATLKIQPSEPRDSAVYFCASRGTDTQYFGPGTRLTVL.

The chain uses TRBV7-6 and TRBJ2-2; TRBD2 is a possible D gene (5 bases). V dropped 1 base and J dropped 6 bases, with 9 bases sitting between them. Germline loops: CDR1 SGHVS, CDR2 FNYEAQ. CDR3 length equals 14 residues. The CDR3 spells CASSLGAGPGELFF. CDR3 sequence (DNA): TGTGCCAGCAGCTTAGGGGCGGGTCCCGGGGAGCTGTTTTTT.

The chain links TRBV24-1 to TRBJ2-3; no clear D. The CDR3 extends over 19 amino acids. V was cut by 4 bases and J by 0 bases, with 22 bases left in between. Per the germline V gene, CDR1 is KGHDR and CDR2 is SFDVKD. Here the CDR3 reads CATSEFPPPKSPSTDTQYF. DNA for the CDR3: TGTGCCACCAGTGAGTTCCCGCCCCCAAAGAGCCCTAGCACAGATACGCAGTATTTT.

The sample holds a few counts of this clone. This chain connects TRBV3-1 (or the pseudogene TRBV3-2) to TRBJ1-5, with 7 bases that match TRBD1. In germline, CDR1 is LGHDT, CDR2 YNNKEL (reference sequence). This CDR3 region has 13 residues. J gave up 4 bases and V 8 bases, and 5 bases lay outside the gene matches. For the CDR3, the DNA is TGTGCCAGCGCCCAGGGGGTTAATCAGCCCCAGCATTTT. Its protein product is CASAQGVNQPQHF.

The chain links TRBV27 to TRBJ2-1, with TRBD2 matching 7 bases. The ends lost 5 bases at V and 1 base at J; junction bases unmatched: 8. The CDR3 is made up of 16 amino acids. Per germline, CDR1 MNHEY and CDR2 SMNVEV (reference sequence). CDR3 sequence reads: CASSIVSGDSYNEQFF. The CDR3 DNA reads as TGTGCCAGCAGTATCGTAAGCGGGGATTCCTACAATGAGCAGTTCTTC.

The rearrangement joins TRBV19 to TRBJ1-3; tentative D call: TRBD1 (6 bases). Per the germline V gene, CDR1 is LNHDA and CDR2 is SQIVND (reference sequence). This CDR3 comprises 15 residues. V lost 1 base and J lost 2, with 9 bases in between. Here the CDR3 DNA reads TGTGCCAGTAGTATAGTTCCAGGGGCTGGAAACACCATATATTTT. Its protein is CASSIVPGAGNTIYF.

This clone was observed a handful of times. CDR3 residues: CAGQGAKTEAFF. The CDR3 region has the DNA TGTGCCGGACAGGGGGCTAAGACTGAAGCTTTCTTT. The chain employs TRBV7-9 and TRBJ1-1, with 11 positions matching TRBD1. This CDR3 has 12 residues. Per germline, CDR1 SEHNR and CDR2 FQNEAQ (reference sequence). Unmatched junction bases numbered 4, after V lost 11 bases and J lost 5 bases.

V is TRBV28 and J is TRBJ2-1; D is undetermined. Trimming left V 3 bases short and J 2 bases short, with 11 bases between. CDR1 MDHEN and CDR2 SYDVKM come from the germline V gene. The CDR3 is made up of 15 amino acids. The CDR3 loop reads CASSLRLVAYNEQFF. The DNA of the CDR3 is TGTGCCAGCAGTTTGCGGCTAGTCGCCTACAATGAGCAGTTCTTC.

The chain uses TRBV12-3 or TRBV12-4 and TRBJ1-2; maybe TRBD1 (6 bases). The CDR3 has 12 residues. Trimming stripped 6 bases from V and 8 bases from J, with 13 bases between. CDR3 protein: CASSQGPLGYTF. CDR3 coding DNA: TGTGCCAGCAGCCAGGGGCCCCTGGGCTACACCTTC.

The chain combines TRBV5-4 with TRBJ2-7; 7 bases map to TRBD2. There are 16 residues in the CDR3. V dropped 1 base and J dropped 2; count of bases not matched to a gene: 9. Germline assignment: CDR1 SGHNT and CDR2 YYREEE (reference sequence). The CDR3 DNA reads TGTGCCAGCAGCTTGTGGTCTAGCGGAGACACCTACGAGCAGTACTTC. Protein: CASSLWSSGDTYEQYF.

Turning to this clone: Other DNA sequences from this sample encode an identical CDR3 as well. This chain connects TRBV7-9 to TRBJ2-3; D unresolved. Trimming shortened V by 3 bases and J by 2 bases, and 9 bases separated the two germline ends. Germline-derived CDR1 and CDR2 are SEHNR and FQNEAQ (reference sequence). The CDR3 sequence is 14 residues long. The CDR3 is CASSLSGATDTQYF. CDR3 nucleotide sequence: TGTGCCAGCAGCTTGTCTGGAGCCACAGATACGCAGTATTTT. The full variable domain, rest sourced from reference TRBV7-9 and TRBJ2-3, is DTGVSQNPRHKITKRGQNVTFRCDPISEHNRLYWYRQTLGQGPEFLTYFQNEAQLEKSRLLSDRFSAERPKGSFSTLEIQRTEQGDSAMYLCASSLSGATDTQYFGPGTRLTVL.

The genes are TRBV6-1 and TRBJ2-3, with 13 bases matching TRBD2. The junction had 1 base not matched to a gene; V was cut back by 3 bases and J by 1 base. CDR3 size: 16 residues. Germline V gene data show CDR1 as MNHNS and CDR2 as SASEGT. The CDR3 here is CASSDGTSGGTDTQYF. For the CDR3, the DNA is TGTGCCAGCAGTGACGGGACTAGCGGGGGCACAGATACGCAGTATTTT.

The CDR3 bases are TGTGCCAGCAGCTTACCCAGGGAGGCCCTCCACTTT. Translation: CASSLPREALHF. V usage is TRBV11-2 and J usage is TRBJ1-6, with D possibly TRBD1 on 5 matching bases. The CDR3 runs 12 residues. Between the trimmed V and J ends, which lost 2 bases and 14 bases, there was a span of 10 bases. Germline V gives CDR1 SGHAT, CDR2 FQNNGV.

The V gene is TRBV15, the J gene TRBJ1-4, with D uncertain. The germline V and J ends were trimmed by 3 bases and 3 bases, with 11 bases remaining between them. CDR1 is LNHNV, CDR2 YYDKDF, per germline (reference sequence). This CDR3 region has 15 residues. CDR3 coding DNA: TGTGCCACCAGCAGGGCTTGGGAGGCTAATGAAAAACTGTTTTTT. It codes for CATSRAWEANEKLFF. The full variable domain, its missing parts supplied by reference TRBV15 and TRBJ1-4, is DAMVIQNPRYQVTQFGKPVTLSCSQTLNHNVMYWYQQKSSQAPKLLFHYYDKDFNNEADTPDNFQSRRPNTSFCFLDIRSPGLGDTAMYLCATSRAWEANEKLFFGSGTQLSVL.

This chain links TRBV28 with TRBJ1-2, with 10 bases matching TRBD1. Per the germline V gene, CDR1 is MDHEN and CDR2 is SYDVKM. The CDR3 consists of 16 residues. The ends lost 3 bases at V and 2 bases at J; junction bases unmatched: 6. The CDR3 region is CASSFFGGQGNYGYTF. The CDR3 bases are TGTGCCAGCAGTTTTTTTGGGGGACAGGGGAACTATGGCTACACCTTC.

This clone was recorded a few times. J is TRBJ1-3 and V is TRBV28, with a weak D call TRBD1 (5 bases). CDR1 and CDR2 from the germline V gene are MDHEN and SYDVKM. This CDR3 has 17 amino acids. The germline V and J ends were trimmed by 0 bases and 0 bases, with 12 bases remaining between them. The CDR3 DNA is TGTGCCAGCAGTTTATGGCAGGGCTCCTACTCTGGAAACACCATATATTTT. It yields the protein CASSLWQGSYSGNTIYF.

J is TRBJ2-1 and V is TRBV29-1; TRBD1 might be the D (7 bases). Per germline, CDR1 SQVTM and CDR2 ANQGSEA. This CDR3 has 15 amino acids. V gave up 5 bases and J gave up 4 bases, with 18 bases separating them. This CDR3 reads CSVHQGGVIYNEQFF. For the CDR3, the DNA is TGCAGCGTTCATCAGGGGGGCGTTATATACAATGAGCAGTTCTTC.